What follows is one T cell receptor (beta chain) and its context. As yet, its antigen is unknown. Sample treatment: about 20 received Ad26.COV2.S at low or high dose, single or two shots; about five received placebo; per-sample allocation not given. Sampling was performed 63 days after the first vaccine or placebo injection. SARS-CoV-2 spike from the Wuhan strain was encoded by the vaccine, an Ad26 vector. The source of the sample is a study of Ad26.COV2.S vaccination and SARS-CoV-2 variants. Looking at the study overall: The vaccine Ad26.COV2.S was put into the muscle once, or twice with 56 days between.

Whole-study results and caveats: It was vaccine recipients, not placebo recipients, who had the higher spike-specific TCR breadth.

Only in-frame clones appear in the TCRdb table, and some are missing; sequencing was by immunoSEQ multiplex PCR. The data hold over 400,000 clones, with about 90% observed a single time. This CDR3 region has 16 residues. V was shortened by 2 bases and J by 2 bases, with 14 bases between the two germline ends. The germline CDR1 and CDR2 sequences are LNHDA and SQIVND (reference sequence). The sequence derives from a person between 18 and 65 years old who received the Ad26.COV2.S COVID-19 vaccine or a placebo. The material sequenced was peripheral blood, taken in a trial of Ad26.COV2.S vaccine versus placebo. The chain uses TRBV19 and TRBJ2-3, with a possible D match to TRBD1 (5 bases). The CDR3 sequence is CASSIMLEGDTDTQYF. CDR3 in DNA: TGTGCCAGTAGTATAATGCTAGAAGGGGACACAGATACGCAGTATTTT. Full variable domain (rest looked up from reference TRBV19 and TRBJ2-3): DGGITQSPKYLFRKEGQNVTLSCEQNLNHDAMYWYRQDPGQGLRLIYYSQIVNDFQKGDIAEGYSVSREKKESFPLTVTSAQKNPTAFYLCASSIMLEGDTDTQYFGPGTRLTVL.